This T cell receptor (beta chain) was profiled in a study of cytomegalovirus exposure and HLA in healthy donors. Looking at the study overall: The 120 validation repertoires used the same platform as the roughly 670 first-cohort repertoires (as reported by a later analysis). Study results and caveats: Generally TCR sequences proved uncommon, though certain public TCRs appeared in numerous donors. The study designated some 180 TCR beta chains cytomegalovirus-associated.

V gave up 0 bases and J gave up 7 bases; unmatched junction bases: 8. The CDR3 consists of 17 residues. CDR1 and CDR2 from the germline V gene are SGDLS and YYNGEE. A 120-subject validation cohort, separate from the 666-subject first cohort, supplied the donors. In the case of this clone: The antigen is undetermined.

Measured with immunoSEQ multiplex PCR; TCRdb has only the in-frame clones, and not every one. The table records 150,000 or so clones, roughly 90% of them present only once. The chain combines TRBV9 with TRBJ2-2; 11 nucleotides align to TRBD1. The clonotype was recovered from a man aged 18 to 30 in good health and CMV-seropositive. Sequenced material: PBMCs. This CDR3 reads CASSVDIGQGAVGELFF. DNA for the CDR3: TGTGCCAGCAGCGTAGATATAGGACAGGGGGCTGTCGGGGAGCTGTTTTTT.